These T cell receptor beta chains were read from a single sample in a study of CD8+ T cells in alopecia areata. Sequencing was performed with immunoSEQ multiplex PCR; in TCRdb, only in-frame clones are kept and a portion is missing. Among approximately 280,000 clones listed, roughly 60% were seen once. The sequencing here drew on CD4+ T cells sorted from blood, taken at week 24, from a patient treated with tofacitinib. The receptors originated from a human donor with alopecia areata. CDR3s include the opening cysteine and the closing phenylalanine or tryptophan. A D gene is named only where the DNA matches it firmly. Part of the rows lack a size; the others show once, few, many or a class for expanded clones.

cdr3_aa cdr3_nt j_call clone_size d_call v_call
CAWSVQGQGDYEQYF TGTGCCTGGAGTGTGCAGGGACAGGGGGACTACGAGCAGTACTTC TRBJ2-7 NA TRBD1 TRBV30
CASSLGGQGPYERQYF TGTGCCAGCAGCTTGGGGGGACAGGGTCCCTACGAGCGGCAGTACTTC TRBJ2-7 NA TRBD1 TRBV5-6
CASGRALLGRYGYTF TGTGCCAGCGGAAGAGCGCTCCTGGGGCGTTATGGCTACACCTTC TRBJ1-2 NA NA TRBV7-3
CASSYSDRGYEQYF TGTGCCAGCAGTTACTCGGACAGGGGCTACGAGCAGTACTTC TRBJ2-7 NA TRBD1 TRBV6-5
CASSLASAETQYF TGTGCCAGCAGCTTAGCCAGCGCAGAGACCCAGTACTTC TRBJ2-5 NA NA TRBV7-8
CASSRENYGYTF TGTGCCAGCAGCCGGGAGAACTATGGCTACACCTTC TRBJ1-2 NA NA TRBV21-1
CASSPLPGGYTEAFF TGTGCCAGCAGCCCACTCCCGGGGGGATACACTGAAGCTTTCTTT TRBJ1-1 NA NA TRBV7-2
CASSFYRAQGVSDEQFF TGTGCCAGCAGCTTCTACAGGGCCCAGGGCGTAAGCGATGAGCAGTTCTTC TRBJ2-1 NA NA TRBV7-9
CASSQRGSYGYTF TGTGCCAGCAGCCAGCGGGGTAGCTATGGCTACACCTTC TRBJ1-2 NA NA TRBV9
CASSYSDSETDTQYF TGCGCCAGCAGCTATTCGGACAGCGAAACAGATACGCAGTATTTT TRBJ2-3 few NA TRBV5-1
CASSFKQGTDTQYF TGCGCCAGCAGCTTTAAGCAGGGAACAGATACGCAGTATTTT TRBJ2-3 NA NA TRBV5-1
CASSLNPGGQETQYF TGTGCCAGCAGCCTCAATCCGGGCGGGCAAGAGACCCAGTACTTC TRBJ2-5 NA NA TRBV7-2
CASSLGYGTGLNNEQFF TGCGCCAGCAGCTTGGGCTACGGGACAGGGTTGAACAATGAGCAGTTCTTC TRBJ2-1 NA TRBD1 TRBV5-1
CASSSGALPRGYEQYF TGTGCCAGCAGTTCAGGGGCATTACCAAGAGGCTACGAGCAGTACTTC TRBJ2-7 NA NA TRBV27
CASSLEGPGQGTDTQYF TGTGCCAGCAGCTTAGAAGGGCCCGGACAGGGAACAGATACGCAGTATTTT TRBJ2-3 many TRBD1 TRBV11-2
CSVVQGGDSPLHF TGCAGCGTCGTACAGGGGGGGGATTCACCCCTCCACTTT TRBJ1-6 NA TRBD1 TRBV29-1
CASRGTMNTEAFF TGCGCCAGCCGAGGGACAATGAACACTGAAGCTTTCTTT TRBJ1-1 NA NA TRBV5-1
CAISEDREGGYTF TGTGCCATCAGTGAGGACAGGGAAGGTGGCTACACCTTC TRBJ1-2 few TRBD1 TRBV10-3
CASSLGGLEQYF TGTGCCAGCAGTTTAGGGGGGCTCGAGCAGTACTTC TRBJ2-7 few NA TRBV28
CAISENIETQYF TGTGCCATCAGTGAGAATATAGAGACCCAGTACTTC TRBJ2-5 NA NA TRBV10-3
CASSQVREKLFF TGTGCCAGCAGCCAAGTGAGGGAAAAACTGTTTTTT TRBJ1-4 NA NA TRBV14
CASSLEALAGASSYEQYF TGTGCCAGCAGCTTAGAGGCACTAGCGGGGGCCAGCTCCTACGAGCAGTACTTC TRBJ2-7 NA TRBD2 TRBV11-2
CSVGGIRDSEQYF TGCAGCGTTGGCGGGATTAGGGATTCCGAGCAGTACTTC TRBJ2-7 few NA TRBV29-1
CASSYSTGYEQYF TGCGCCAGCAGCTACTCTACAGGTTACGAGCAGTACTTC TRBJ2-7 NA NA TRBV5-1
CASSQFRQDSYEQYF TGTGCCAGCAGCCAGTTTCGACAGGACTCCTACGAGCAGTACTTC TRBJ2-7 few NA TRBV5-5
CASKEDRAAGELFF TGTGCCAGCAAAGAAGACAGGGCGGCCGGGGAGCTGTTTTTT TRBJ2-2 few TRBD1 TRBV13
CASSPSETQYF TGTGCCAGCAGCCCCTCGGAGACCCAGTACTTC TRBJ2-5 NA NA TRBV7-8
CSVVVDYEQYF TGCAGCGTTGTAGTAGATTACGAGCAGTACTTC TRBJ2-7 NA NA TRBV29-1
CASSWTSMGREMFYGYTF TGCGCCAGCAGCTGGACTAGTATGGGCAGGGAAATGTTCTATGGCTACACCTTC TRBJ1-2 NA NA TRBV5-1
CARDPGLENTGELFF TGCGCCAGAGATCCGGGACTGGAGAACACCGGGGAGCTGTTTTTT TRBJ2-2 NA NA TRBV5-1
CASSFFGQGVSPSGELFF TGTGCCAGCAGCTTTTTCGGACAGGGAGTTAGTCCATCCGGGGAGCTGTTTTTT TRBJ2-2 NA TRBD1 TRBV11-1
CASSYDGRGLSTEAFF TGTGCCAGCAGTTACGACGGCAGGGGGCTGAGCACTGAAGCTTTCTTT TRBJ1-1 NA TRBD1 TRBV6-5
CAGQGYSGYTF TGTGCCGGACAGGGGTATAGTGGCTACACCTTC TRBJ1-2 NA TRBD1 TRBV6-1
CAISGGRGSYF TGTGCCATCAGTGGGGGAAGGGGATCGTACTTC TRBJ2-7 few NA TRBV10-3
CASSSTFRNEQFF TGTGCCAGCAGCTCGACCTTTCGCAATGAGCAGTTCTTC TRBJ2-1 NA NA TRBV5-4
CAWTKNTEAFF TGTGCCTGGACGAAGAACACTGAAGCTTTCTTT TRBJ1-1 NA NA TRBV30
CASSIGPLAGELFF TGTGCCAGCAGCATAGGCCCTCTAGCCGGGGAGCTGTTTTTT TRBJ2-2 NA NA TRBV13
CSATWTSSSYNEQFF TGCAGCGCTACGTGGACTAGCTCGTCCTACAATGAGCAGTTCTTC TRBJ2-1 once TRBD2 TRBV29-1
CASTRAPDTDTQYF TGTGCCAGCACCCGCGCCCCCGACACAGATACGCAGTATTTT TRBJ2-3 few NA TRBV5-4
CASSQEDRRNRNTIYF TGTGCCAGCAGCCAAGAGGATAGGAGGAACCGAAACACCATATATTTT TRBJ1-3 NA NA TRBV4-2
CASSSSRVGELFF TGTGCCAGCAGCTCCTCCCGCGTCGGGGAGCTGTTTTTT TRBJ2-2 few NA TRBV7-9
CASSLVRDAYEQYF TGTGCCAGCAGCTTAGTCAGGGATGCCTACGAGCAGTACTTC TRBJ2-7 NA NA TRBV7-2
CASSSTAGTSETQYF TGCGCCAGCAGCTCAACGGCCGGAACGTCAGAGACCCAGTACTTC TRBJ2-5 few NA TRBV5-1
CSALRQGTGELFF TGCAGCGCACTGCGACAGGGGACCGGGGAGCTGTTTTTT TRBJ2-2 few TRBD1 TRBV29-1
CAISESNRGIYEQYF TGTGCCATCAGTGAGTCGAACAGGGGGATTTACGAGCAGTACTTC TRBJ2-7 NA TRBD1 TRBV10-3
CASSFLGGYTF TGTGCCAGCAGCTTCCTGGGGGGCTACACCTTC TRBJ1-2 NA NA TRBV7-9
CASSLGLAGASTDTQYF TGTGCCAGCAGCCTGGGACTAGCGGGAGCTAGCACAGATACGCAGTATTTT TRBJ2-3 NA TRBD2 TRBV7-3
CASSNRIIAEGIGYEQYF TGTGCCAGCAGCAACAGGATCATAGCGGAGGGGATAGGATACGAGCAGTACTTC TRBJ2-7 NA NA TRBV7-2
CASSAGGWAEAFF TGTGCCAGCAGTGCCGGGGGCTGGGCTGAAGCTTTCTTT TRBJ1-1 NA NA TRBV6-1
CSVEDRRLKNEQFF TGCAGCGTCGAGGACAGGCGCCTCAAGAATGAGCAGTTCTTC TRBJ2-1 few TRBD1 TRBV29-1
CAWSVRLDYGYTF TGTGCCTGGAGTGTGCGACTGGACTATGGCTACACCTTC TRBJ1-2 NA NA TRBV30
CSVARSGDEKLFF TGCAGCGTGGCCCGGAGCGGGGATGAAAAACTGTTTTTT TRBJ1-4 NA NA TRBV29-1
CASSRIRGVNTEAFF TGTGCCAGCAGCCGAATACGGGGTGTGAACACTGAAGCTTTCTTT TRBJ1-1 NA NA TRBV7-8
CASKRTGAEYEQYF TGTGCCAGCAAGCGGACAGGTGCGGAGTACGAGCAGTACTTC TRBJ2-7 NA TRBD1 TRBV2
CASSLWGRTNQETQYF TGCGCCAGCAGCTTGTGGGGACGGACAAACCAAGAGACCCAGTACTTC TRBJ2-5 NA NA TRBV5-1
CASSLVGGANEQFF TGTGCCAGCAGCTTGGTCGGGGGGGCCAATGAGCAGTTCTTC TRBJ2-1 NA TRBD2 TRBV5-6
CSVTSGGGEQFF TGCAGCGTGACTAGCGGGGGGGGCGAGCAGTTCTTC TRBJ2-1 few TRBD2 TRBV29-1